This TCR beta chain comes out of a study of cytomegalovirus exposure and HLA in healthy donors. Study findings and constraints: Rare TCR sequences dominated, though some public TCRs recurred in many donors. Some V segments (TRBV6-2 and TRBV6-3 among them) were excluded as indistinguishable.

In the PCR, 60 Vbeta and 13 Jbeta primers were used. The protocol was immunoSEQ multiplex PCR, while the TCRdb copy is restricted to in-frame clones and leaves out a portion. Of some 200,000 clones in the sample, around 80% were seen once. Points on this clone: The target antigen is unknown.

This CDR3 region has 18 residues. Germline trimming cut 4 bases from V and 5 bases from J; bases unmatched to any gene: 15. CDR1 and CDR2 from the germline V gene are SGHDT and YYEEEE. Sequenced: PBMCs. V is TRBV5-6 and J is TRBJ2-2; 9 nucleotides match TRBD1. This TCR was recovered from a woman between 35 and 50 years old in good health and CMV-seronegative. Here the CDR3 DNA reads TGTGCCAGCAGCCCGGGACAGGGAGGGGCGTTGAAGACCGGGGAGCTGTTTTTT. It encodes CASSPGQGGALKTGELFF. Full variable domain (missing parts from reference TRBV5-6 and TRBJ2-2): DAGVTQSPTHLIKTRGQQVTLRCSPKSGHDTVSWYQQALGQGPQFIFQYYEEEERQRGNFPDRFSGHQFPNYSSELNVNALLLGDSALYLCASSPGQGGALKTGELFFGEGSRLTVL.